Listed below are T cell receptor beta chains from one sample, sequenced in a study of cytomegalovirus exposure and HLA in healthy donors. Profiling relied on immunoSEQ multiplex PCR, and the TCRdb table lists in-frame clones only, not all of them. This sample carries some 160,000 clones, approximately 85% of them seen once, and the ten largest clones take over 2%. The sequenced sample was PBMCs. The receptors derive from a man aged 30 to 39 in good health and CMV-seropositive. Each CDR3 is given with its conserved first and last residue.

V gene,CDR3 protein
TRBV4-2,CASSQEKRESEQFF
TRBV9,CASSVAPGQGGYTF
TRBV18,CASSPRAGEETQYF
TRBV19,CASSSRGYRDYGYTF
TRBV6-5,CASSQLARLGEQFF
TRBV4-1,CASSQTTGGANTGELFF
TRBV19,CASSMGTGGGYTF
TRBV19,CASSPRGVAGGEGEQFF
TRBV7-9,CASSLGSNEQFF
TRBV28,CASSPGQVTYEQYF
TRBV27,CASSLIGRGQETQYF
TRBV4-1,CASSQDSGSEPYEQYF
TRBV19,CASLDRHGLRNTEAFF
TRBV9,CASSVRDTNTEAFF
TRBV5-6,CASSFYQGVGTGELFF
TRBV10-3,CAISEPDRGGYTF
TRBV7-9,CASSPVNTEAFF
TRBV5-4,CASSFHSYGYTF
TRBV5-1,CASSLAQGTATGELFF
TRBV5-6,CASSLGLVDYEQYF
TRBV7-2,CASSPQGLNTGELFF
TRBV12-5,CASGLNQADTQYF
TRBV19,CASSIATGGTDTQYF
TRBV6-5,CASSYYPTGEQFF
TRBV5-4,CASSFQLAEDEQFF
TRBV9,CASSSGGQGGNTIYF
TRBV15,CATRGLDTDTQYF
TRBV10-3,CATLGLTGPSSGNTIYF
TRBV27,CASSLSSADTQYF
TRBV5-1,CASSPGVGETQYF
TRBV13,CASSLPSGKEQYF
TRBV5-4,CVVGQGAQRAEAFF
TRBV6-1,CAIRPRERRYEQYF
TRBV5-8,CASSRDRGLNNQPQHF
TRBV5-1,CASSQDGDYGYTF
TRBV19,CASSGGRVNEQFF
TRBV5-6,CASTRGPSNQPQHF
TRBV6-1,CASRLRDSYEQYF
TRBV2,CASSEGTSPSYEQYF
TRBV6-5,CASSYSTGETQYF
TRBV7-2,CASSLLGLATYNEQFF
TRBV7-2,CASSAGTGVFEKRFF
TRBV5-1,CASNPGFPSDEQYF
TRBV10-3,CAIPRRYYGYTF
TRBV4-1,CASSKGTRSSYNEQFF
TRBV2,CASSGEQGLMNTEAFF
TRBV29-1,CSVGLASYEQYF
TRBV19,CASSHQGAVVVPQHF
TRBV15,CATSRGPTGTYNEQFF
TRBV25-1,CASSEYISYNEQFF
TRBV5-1,CASSLYGGNTIYF
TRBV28,CASSLFRPLRTGAWNTEAFF
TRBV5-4,CASSLAGQRPYEQYF
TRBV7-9,CSSSFGGATVYGANVLTF
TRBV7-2,CASRPSGIYNEQFF
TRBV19,CASGQAAGELFF
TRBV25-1,CASSDVGGRKDEQYF
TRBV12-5,CASGLPTGVPETQYF
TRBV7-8,CASNLAGRGTDTIYF